This TCR beta chain is drawn from a study of graft-versus-host responses after intestinal transplantation. The data were produced by immunoSEQ multiplex PCR, yet TCRdb's version contains in-frame clones alone and is incomplete. The sample carries some 130,000 clones, approximately 95% recorded once. The CDR3 contains 15 residues. In germline, CDR1 is MDHEN, CDR2 SYDVKM. V lost 5 bases and J lost 4; bases outside the gene matches: 7. Study-level findings and limits: There were GvH clones found in recipient marrow, and some of them appeared first in ileum or blood. Association was observed between peak circulating GvH clone levels and early post-transplant HvG declines.

Comments on this clone: Antigen: not known.

The chain is built from TRBV28 and TRBJ2-3; 9 positions agree with TRBD2. The sequenced sample was unstimulated CD8+ T cells sorted from spleen or lymph node cells, obtained before intestinal transplant. The receptor comes from a human donor who received an intestinal transplant. The CDR3 protein is CASSPGLAIADTQYF. The CDR3 nucleotides read TGTGCCAGCAGTCCGGGACTAGCAATCGCAGATACGCAGTATTTT.